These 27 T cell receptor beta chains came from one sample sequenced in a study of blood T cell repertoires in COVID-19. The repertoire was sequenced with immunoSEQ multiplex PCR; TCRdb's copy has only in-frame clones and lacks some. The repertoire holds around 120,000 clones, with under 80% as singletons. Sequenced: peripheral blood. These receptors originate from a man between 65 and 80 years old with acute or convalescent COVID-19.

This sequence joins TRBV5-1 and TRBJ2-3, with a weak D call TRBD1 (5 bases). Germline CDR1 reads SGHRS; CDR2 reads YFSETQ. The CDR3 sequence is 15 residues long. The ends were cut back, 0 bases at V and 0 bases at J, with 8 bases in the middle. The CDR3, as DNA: TGCGCCAGCAGCTTGGAGCAGGGAAGCACAGATACGCAGTATTTT. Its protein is CASSLEQGSTDTQYF.

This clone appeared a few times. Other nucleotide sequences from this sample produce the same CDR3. The CDR3 DNA reads TGTGCTTCACGGTCTAATGAAAAACTGTTTTTT. As protein: CASRSNEKLFF. V and J are TRBV6-5 and TRBJ1-4; unclear D gene. The CDR3 contains 11 residues. In germline, CDR1 is MNHEY, CDR2 SVGAGI.

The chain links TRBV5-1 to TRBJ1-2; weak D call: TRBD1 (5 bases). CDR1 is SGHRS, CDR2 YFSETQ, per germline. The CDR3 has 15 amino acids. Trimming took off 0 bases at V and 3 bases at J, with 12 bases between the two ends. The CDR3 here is CASSLVAGKDYGYTF. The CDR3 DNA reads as TGCGCCAGCAGCTTGGTAGCAGGGAAGGACTATGGCTACACCTTC. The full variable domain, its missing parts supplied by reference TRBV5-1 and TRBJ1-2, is KAGVTQTPRYLIKTRGQQVTLSCSPISGHRSVSWYQQTPGQGLQFLFEYFSETQRNKGNFPGRFSGRQFSNSRSEMNVSTLELGDSALYLCASSLVAGKDYGYTFGSGTRLTVV.

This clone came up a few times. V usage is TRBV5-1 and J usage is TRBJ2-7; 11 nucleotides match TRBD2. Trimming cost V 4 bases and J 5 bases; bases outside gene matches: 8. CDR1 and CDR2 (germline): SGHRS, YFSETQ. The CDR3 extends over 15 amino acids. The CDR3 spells CASSPGLAATHEQYF. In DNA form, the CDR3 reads TGCGCCAGCAGCCCGGGACTAGCGGCCACCCACGAGCAGTACTTC. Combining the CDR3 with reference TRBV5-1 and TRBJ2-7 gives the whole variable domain KAGVTQTPRYLIKTRGQQVTLSCSPISGHRSVSWYQQTPGQGLQFLFEYFSETQRNKGNFPGRFSGRQFSNSRSEMNVSTLELGDSALYLCASSPGLAATHEQYFGPGTRLTVT.

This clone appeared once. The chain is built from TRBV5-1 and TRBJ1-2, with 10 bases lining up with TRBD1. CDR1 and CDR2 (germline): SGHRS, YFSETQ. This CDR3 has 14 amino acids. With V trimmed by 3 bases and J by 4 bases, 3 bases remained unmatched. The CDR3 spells CASSSRQGAYGYTF. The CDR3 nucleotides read TGCGCCAGCAGCTCCCGACAGGGGGCCTATGGCTACACCTTC.

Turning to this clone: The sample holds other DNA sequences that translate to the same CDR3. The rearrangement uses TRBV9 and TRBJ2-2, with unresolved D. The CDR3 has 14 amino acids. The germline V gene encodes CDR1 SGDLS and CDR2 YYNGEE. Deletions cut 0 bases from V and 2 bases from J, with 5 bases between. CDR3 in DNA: TGTGCCAGCAGCGTAGGTCCAAACACCGGGGAGCTGTTTTTT. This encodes CASSVGPNTGELFF.

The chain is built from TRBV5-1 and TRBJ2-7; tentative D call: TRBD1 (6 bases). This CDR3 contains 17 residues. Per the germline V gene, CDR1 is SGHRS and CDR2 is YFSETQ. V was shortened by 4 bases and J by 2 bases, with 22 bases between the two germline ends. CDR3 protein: CASSGGQGYKGTYEQYF. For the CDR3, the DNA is TGCGCCAGCAGCGGGGGCCAGGGCTATAAGGGTACCTACGAGCAGTACTTC.

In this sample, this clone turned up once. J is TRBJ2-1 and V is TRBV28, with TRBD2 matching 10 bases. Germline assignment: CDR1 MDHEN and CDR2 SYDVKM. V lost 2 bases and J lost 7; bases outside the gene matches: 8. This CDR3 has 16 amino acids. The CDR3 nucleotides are TGTGCCAGCAGTTTAGAGGCTAGCGGGGGTCGGAATGAGCAGTTCTTC. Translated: CASSLEASGGRNEQFF.

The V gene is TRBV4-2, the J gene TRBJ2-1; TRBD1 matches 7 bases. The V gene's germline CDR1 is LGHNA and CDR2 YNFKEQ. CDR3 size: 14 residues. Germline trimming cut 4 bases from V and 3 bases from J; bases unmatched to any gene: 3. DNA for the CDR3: TGTGCCAGCAGCCCACAGGGGCACTACAATGAGCAGTTCTTC. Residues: CASSPQGHYNEQFF.

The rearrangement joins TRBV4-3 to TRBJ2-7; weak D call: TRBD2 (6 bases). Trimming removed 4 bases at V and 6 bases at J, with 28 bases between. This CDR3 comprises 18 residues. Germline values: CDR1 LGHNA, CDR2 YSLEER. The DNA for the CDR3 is TGCGCCAGCAGCCCTTCGTACGGCGTACGGGCGATCGGGAGCGAGCAGTACTTC. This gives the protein CASSPSYGVRAIGSEQYF.

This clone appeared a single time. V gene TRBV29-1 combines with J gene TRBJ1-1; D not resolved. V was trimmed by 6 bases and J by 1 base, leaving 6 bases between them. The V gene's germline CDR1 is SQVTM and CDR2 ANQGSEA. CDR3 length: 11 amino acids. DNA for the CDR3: TGCAGCGTCGCAGAGAACACTGAAGCTTTCTTT. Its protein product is CSVAENTEAFF.

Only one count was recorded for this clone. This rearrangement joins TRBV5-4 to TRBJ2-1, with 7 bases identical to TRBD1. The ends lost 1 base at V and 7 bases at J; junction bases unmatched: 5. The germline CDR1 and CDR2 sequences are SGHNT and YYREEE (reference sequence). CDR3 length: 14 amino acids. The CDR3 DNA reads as TGTGCCAGCAGCTTGATTCAGGGGGTTAATGAGCAGTTCTTC. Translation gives CASSLIQGVNEQFF.

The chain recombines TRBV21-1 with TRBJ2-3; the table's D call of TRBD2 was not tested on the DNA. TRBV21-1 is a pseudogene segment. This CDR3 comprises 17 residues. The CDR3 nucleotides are TGTGCCAGCAGCACGACTAGCGGGGCCTATAGCACAGATACGCAGTATTTT. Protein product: CASSTTSGAYSTDTQYF.

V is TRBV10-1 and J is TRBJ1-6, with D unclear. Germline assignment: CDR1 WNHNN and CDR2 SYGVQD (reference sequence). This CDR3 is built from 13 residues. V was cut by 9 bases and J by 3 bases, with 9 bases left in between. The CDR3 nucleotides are TGCGCCAGTAAGCCCTTCTATAATTCACCCCTCCACTTT. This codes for CASKPFYNSPLHF.

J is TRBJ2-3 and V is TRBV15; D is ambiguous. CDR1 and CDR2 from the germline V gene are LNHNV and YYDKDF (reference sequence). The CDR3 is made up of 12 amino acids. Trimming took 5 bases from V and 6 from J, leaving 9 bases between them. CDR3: CATSAVLDTQYF. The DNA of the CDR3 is TGTGCCACCAGCGCAGTGCTGGATACGCAGTATTTT.

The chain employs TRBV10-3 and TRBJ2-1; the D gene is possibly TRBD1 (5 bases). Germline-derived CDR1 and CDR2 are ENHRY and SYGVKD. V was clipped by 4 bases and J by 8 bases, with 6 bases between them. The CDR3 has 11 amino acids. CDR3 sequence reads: CAISGRDEQFF. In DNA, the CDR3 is TGTGCCATCAGTGGCAGGGATGAGCAGTTCTTC.

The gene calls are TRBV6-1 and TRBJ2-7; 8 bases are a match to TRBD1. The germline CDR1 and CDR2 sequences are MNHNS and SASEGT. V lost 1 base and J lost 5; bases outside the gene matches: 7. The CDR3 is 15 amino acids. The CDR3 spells CASSEGRGRIHEQYF. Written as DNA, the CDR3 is TGTGCCAGCAGTGAAGGCAGGGGGCGCATCCACGAGCAGTACTTC.

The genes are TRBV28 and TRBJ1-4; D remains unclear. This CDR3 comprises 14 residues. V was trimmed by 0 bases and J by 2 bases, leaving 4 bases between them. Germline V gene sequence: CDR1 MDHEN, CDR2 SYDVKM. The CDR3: CASSLWQTNEKLFF. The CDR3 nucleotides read TGTGCCAGCAGTTTATGGCAGACTAATGAAAAACTGTTTTTT.

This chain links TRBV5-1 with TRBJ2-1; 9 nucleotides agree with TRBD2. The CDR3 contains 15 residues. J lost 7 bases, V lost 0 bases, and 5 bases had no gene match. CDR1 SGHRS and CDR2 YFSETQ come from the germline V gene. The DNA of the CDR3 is TGCGCCAGCAGCTTGGCCTCGCTAGCGGGGAATGAGCAGTTCTTC. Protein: CASSLASLAGNEQFF.

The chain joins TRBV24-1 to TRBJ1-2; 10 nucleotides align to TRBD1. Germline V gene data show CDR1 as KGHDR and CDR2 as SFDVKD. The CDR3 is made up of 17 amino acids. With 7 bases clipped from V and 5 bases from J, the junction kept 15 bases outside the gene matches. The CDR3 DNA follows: TGTGCCACCAGGGGTGACGACAGGGGGCTAGGGGATTATGGCTACACCTTC. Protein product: CATRGDDRGLGDYGYTF.

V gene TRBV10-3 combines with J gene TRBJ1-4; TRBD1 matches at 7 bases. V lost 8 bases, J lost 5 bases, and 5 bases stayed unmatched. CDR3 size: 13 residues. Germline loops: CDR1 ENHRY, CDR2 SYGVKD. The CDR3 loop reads CAIGTARNEKLFF. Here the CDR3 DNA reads TGTGCCATCGGGACAGCAAGAAATGAAAAACTGTTTTTT.

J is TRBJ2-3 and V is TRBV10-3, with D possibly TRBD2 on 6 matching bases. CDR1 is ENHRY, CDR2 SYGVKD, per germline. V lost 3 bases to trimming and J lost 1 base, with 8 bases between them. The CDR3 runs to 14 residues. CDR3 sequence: CAISDQRGTDTQYF. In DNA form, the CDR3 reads TGTGCCATCAGTGACCAGCGGGGCACAGATACGCAGTATTTT.

DNA of the CDR3: TGCGCCAGCAGCATCGGACAGGGAAGTCACCTCCACTTT. This gives the protein CASSIGQGSHLHF. The chain joins TRBV5-1 to TRBJ1-6, with 8 bases identical to TRBD1. Germline loops: CDR1 SGHRS, CDR2 YFSETQ. The CDR3 is 13 amino acids. The J segment lost 15 bases and the V segment lost 4 bases, leaving 9 bases of the junction unmatched.

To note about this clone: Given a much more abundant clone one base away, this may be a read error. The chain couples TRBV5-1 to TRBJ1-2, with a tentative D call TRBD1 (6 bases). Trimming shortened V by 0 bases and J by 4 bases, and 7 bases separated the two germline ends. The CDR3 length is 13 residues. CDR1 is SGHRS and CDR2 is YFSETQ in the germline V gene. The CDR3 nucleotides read TGCGCCAGCAGCTTGGAAGGGGGCTATGGCTACACCTTC. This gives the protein CASSLEGGYGYTF.

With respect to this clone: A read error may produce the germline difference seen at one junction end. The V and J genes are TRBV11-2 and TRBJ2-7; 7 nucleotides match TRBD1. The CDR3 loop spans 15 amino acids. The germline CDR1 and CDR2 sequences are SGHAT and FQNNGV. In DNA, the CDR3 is TGTGCCAGCACCTTACATGGGGGACAGCCCTACGAGCAGTACTTC. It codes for CASTLHGGQPYEQYF.

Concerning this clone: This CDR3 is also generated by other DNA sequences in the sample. CDR3 coding DNA: TGTGCCAGCAGCTTATCCTCAGGTACTGAAGCTTTCTTT. Encoded protein: CASSLSSGTEAFF. The chain is built from TRBV7-9 and TRBJ1-1; unclear D gene. The CDR3 runs to 13 residues. The germline V and J ends were trimmed by 2 bases and 5 bases, with 9 bases remaining between them. Germline values: CDR1 SEHNR, CDR2 FQNEAQ (reference sequence).

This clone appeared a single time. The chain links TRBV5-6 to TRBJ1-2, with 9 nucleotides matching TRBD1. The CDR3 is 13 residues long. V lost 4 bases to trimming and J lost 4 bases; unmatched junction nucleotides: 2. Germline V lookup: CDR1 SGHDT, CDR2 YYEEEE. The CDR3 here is CASSRDRAYGYTF. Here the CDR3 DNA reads TGTGCCAGCAGCAGGGACAGGGCCTATGGCTACACCTTC. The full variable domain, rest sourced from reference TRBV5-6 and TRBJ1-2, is DAGVTQSPTHLIKTRGQQVTLRCSPKSGHDTVSWYQQALGQGPQFIFQYYEEEERQRGNFPDRFSGHQFPNYSSELNVNALLLGDSALYLCASSRDRAYGYTFGSGTRLTVV.